Described below is a single T cell receptor beta chain sequence and its context. CDR3 size: 13 residues. V lost 6 bases and J 7 bases, leaving 12 bases between the germline ends. The germline CDR1 and CDR2 sequences are SNHLY and FYNNEI. The sample belongs to a study of cytomegalovirus exposure and HLA in healthy donors. Healthy donors of bone marrow made up the group. The study ran its PCR with 60 Vbeta and 13 Jbeta primers. The table came from immunoSEQ multiplex PCR; TCRdb's copy has only in-frame clones and leaves some out. The sample has under 200,000 clones; roughly 84% are singletons. Sample: PBMCs. The source of this sequence is a boy aged 2 to 10 in good health and CMV-seronegative. The chain employs TRBV2 and TRBJ2-2; D not resolved. The CDR3 region has the DNA TGTGCCAGCAGGGAGAGCTCGGGCGGGGAGCTGTTTTTT. Amino acid sequence: CASRESSGGELFF. Based on the CDR3 plus reference TRBV2 and TRBJ2-2, the full variable domain is EPEVTQTPSHQVTQMGQEVILRCVPISNHLYFYWYRQILGQKVEFLVSFYNNEISEKSEIFDDQFSVERPDGSNFTLKIRSTKLEDSAMYFCASRESSGGELFFGEGSRLTVL.